The present TCR beta chain was sequenced within a study of shared clonotypes between healthy human individuals. Study-level results: Represented diversity, genetic and exposure-history alike, was limited by few donors. In general, naive subsets displayed greater estimated richness than memory subsets did.

Points on this clone: Its specificity is unknown.

This table comes from immunoSEQ multiplex PCR, and its TCRdb copy is limited to in-frame clones, with some not included. The repertoire holds approximately 590,000 clones, with just under 97% as singletons. The naive CD8 fraction comprised CD45RO-negative cells positively selected for CCR7 and excluded terminally differentiated effector memory CD45RA+ cells. The CDR3 contains 12 residues. The germline V gene encodes CDR1 SGHAT and CDR2 FQNNGV. Trimming cost V 1 base and J 5 bases, with 5 bases left between them. The rearrangement links TRBV11-2 to TRBJ1-2; the D is unclear. This TCR was recovered from a young woman in good health. Material for sequencing was naive CD8+ T cells sorted from blood. The CDR3 reads CASSLGDYGYTF. The CDR3 DNA is TGTGCCAGCAGCTTAGGGGATTATGGCTACACCTTC.